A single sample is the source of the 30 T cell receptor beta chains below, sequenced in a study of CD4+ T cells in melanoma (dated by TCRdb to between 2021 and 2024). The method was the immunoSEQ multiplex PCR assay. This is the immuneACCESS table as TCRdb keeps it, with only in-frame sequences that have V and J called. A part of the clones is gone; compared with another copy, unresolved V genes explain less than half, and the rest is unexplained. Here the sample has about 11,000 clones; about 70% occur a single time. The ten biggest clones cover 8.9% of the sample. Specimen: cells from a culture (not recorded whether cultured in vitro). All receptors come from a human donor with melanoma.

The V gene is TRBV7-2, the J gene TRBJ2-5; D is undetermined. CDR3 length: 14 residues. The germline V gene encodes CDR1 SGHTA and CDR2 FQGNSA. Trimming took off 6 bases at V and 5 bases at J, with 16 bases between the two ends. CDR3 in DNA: TGTGCCAGCAGAGGGTTAGGACGAAGGGAGACCCAGTACTTC. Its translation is CASRGLGRRETQYF.

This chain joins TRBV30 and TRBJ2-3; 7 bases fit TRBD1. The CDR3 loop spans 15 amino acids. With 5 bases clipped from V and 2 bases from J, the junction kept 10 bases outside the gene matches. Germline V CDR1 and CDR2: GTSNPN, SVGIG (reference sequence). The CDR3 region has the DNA TGTGCCTGGGGGAGAACAGGGGCACACACAGATACGCAGTATTTT. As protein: CAWGRTGAHTDTQYF. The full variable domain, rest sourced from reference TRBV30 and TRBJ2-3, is SQTIHQWPATLVQPVGSPLSLECTVEGTSNPNLYWYRQAAGRGLQLLFYSVGIGQISSEVPQNLSASRPQDRQFILSSKKLLLSDSGFYLCAWGRTGAHTDTQYFGPGTRLTVL.

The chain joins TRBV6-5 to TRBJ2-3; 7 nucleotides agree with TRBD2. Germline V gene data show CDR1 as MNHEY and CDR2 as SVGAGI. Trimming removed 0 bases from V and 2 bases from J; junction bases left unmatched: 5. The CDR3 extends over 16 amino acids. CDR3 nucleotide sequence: TGTGCCAGCAGTTACTCTGGGCGGGGGTACACAGATACGCAGTATTTT. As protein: CASSYSGRGYTDTQYF.

CDR3 in amino acids: CASSPRGYTDTQYF. The DNA for the CDR3 is TGTGCCAGCTCACCACGAGGTTACACAGATACGCAGTATTTT. The V call is TRBV18, the J call TRBJ2-3, with D unresolved. Germline V CDR1 and CDR2: KGHSH, LQKENI. This CDR3 is 14 amino acids long. The ends were cut back, 1 base at V and 2 bases at J, with 7 bases in the middle.

DNA of the CDR3: TGTGCCATCAGTGAGGCAGGACAGGCCTATGGCTACACCTTC. Protein sequence: CAISEAGQAYGYTF. The J gene is TRBJ1-2, the V gene TRBV10-3; 7 bases fit TRBD1. Trimming removed 2 bases from V and 4 bases from J; junction bases left unmatched: 4. This CDR3 has 14 amino acids. Germline CDR1 ENHRY, CDR2 SYGVKD.

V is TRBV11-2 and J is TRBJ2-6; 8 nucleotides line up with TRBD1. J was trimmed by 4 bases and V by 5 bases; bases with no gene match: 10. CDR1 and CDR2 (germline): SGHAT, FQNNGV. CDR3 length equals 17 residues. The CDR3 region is CASSVTGQGAGANVLTF. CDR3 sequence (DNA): TGTGCCAGCAGCGTAACCGGTCAGGGGGCGGGGGCCAACGTCCTGACTTTC.

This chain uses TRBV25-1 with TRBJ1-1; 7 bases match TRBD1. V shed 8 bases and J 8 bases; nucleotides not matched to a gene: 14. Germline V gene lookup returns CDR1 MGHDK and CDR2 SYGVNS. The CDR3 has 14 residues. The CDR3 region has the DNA TGTGCCAGCTCTGACAGGGTCCATTCGGCGGAAGCTTTCTTT. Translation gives CASSDRVHSAEAFF.

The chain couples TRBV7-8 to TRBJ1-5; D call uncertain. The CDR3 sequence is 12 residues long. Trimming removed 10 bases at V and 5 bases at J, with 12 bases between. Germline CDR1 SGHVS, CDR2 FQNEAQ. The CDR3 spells CATGSDYQPQHF. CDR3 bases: TGTGCCACGGGCAGTGACTATCAGCCCCAGCATTTT.

The CDR3 spells CASSLYGDTEAFF. The CDR3 DNA reads TGCGCCAGCAGCTTGTACGGTGACACTGAAGCTTTCTTT. This chain links TRBV5-1 with TRBJ1-1; unclear D gene. V dropped 1 base and J dropped 3 bases, with 7 bases sitting between them. The CDR3 loop spans 13 amino acids. Germline V gives CDR1 SGHRS, CDR2 YFSETQ.

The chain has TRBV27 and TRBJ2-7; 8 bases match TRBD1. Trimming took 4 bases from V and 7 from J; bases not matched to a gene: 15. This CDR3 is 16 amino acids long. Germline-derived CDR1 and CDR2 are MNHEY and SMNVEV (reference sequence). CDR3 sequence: CASSSSGGPVGMEQYF. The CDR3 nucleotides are TGTGCCAGCAGTTCATCAGGGGGCCCGGTGGGGATGGAGCAGTACTTC.

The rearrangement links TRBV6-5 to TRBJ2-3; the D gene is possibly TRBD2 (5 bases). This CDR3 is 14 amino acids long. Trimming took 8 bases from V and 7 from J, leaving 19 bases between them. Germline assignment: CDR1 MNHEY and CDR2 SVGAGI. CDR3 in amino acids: CASGRLPDENTQYF. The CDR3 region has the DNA TGTGCCAGCGGAAGACTACCGGACGAAAATACGCAGTATTTT.

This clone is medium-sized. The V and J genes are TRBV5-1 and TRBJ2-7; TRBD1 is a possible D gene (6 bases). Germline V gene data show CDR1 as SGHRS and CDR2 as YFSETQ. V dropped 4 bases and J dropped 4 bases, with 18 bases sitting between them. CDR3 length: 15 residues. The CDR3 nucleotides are TGCGCCAGCAGCGCCCTGGGGGCCTCAAAATACGAGCAGTACTTC. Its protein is CASSALGASKYEQYF.

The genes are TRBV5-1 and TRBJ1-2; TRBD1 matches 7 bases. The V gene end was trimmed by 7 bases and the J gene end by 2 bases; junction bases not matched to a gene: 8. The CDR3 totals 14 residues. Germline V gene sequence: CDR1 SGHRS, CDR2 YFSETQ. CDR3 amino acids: CASGPDRPNYGYTF. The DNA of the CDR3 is TGCGCCAGCGGGCCGGACAGGCCCAACTATGGCTACACCTTC.

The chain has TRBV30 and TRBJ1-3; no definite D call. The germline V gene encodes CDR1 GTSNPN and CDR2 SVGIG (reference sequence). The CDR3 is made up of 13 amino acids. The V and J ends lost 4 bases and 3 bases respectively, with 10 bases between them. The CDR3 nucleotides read TGTGCCTGGATCGGCCCATTTGGAAACACCATATATTTT. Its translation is CAWIGPFGNTIYF.

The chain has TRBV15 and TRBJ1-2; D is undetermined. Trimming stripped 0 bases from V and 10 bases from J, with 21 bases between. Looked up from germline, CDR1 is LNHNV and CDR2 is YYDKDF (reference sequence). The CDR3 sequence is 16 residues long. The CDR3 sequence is CATSRETGATRSDYTF. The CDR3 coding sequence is TGTGCCACCAGCAGAGAGACGGGAGCAACCAGGTCCGACTACACCTTC.

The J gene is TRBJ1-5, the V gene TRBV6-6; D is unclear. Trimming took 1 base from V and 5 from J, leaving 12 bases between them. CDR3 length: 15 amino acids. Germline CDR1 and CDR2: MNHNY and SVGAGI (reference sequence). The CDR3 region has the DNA TGTGCCAGCAGTTACTTCCCAGGCGCCCATCAGCCCCAGCATTTT. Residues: CASSYFPGAHQPQHF.

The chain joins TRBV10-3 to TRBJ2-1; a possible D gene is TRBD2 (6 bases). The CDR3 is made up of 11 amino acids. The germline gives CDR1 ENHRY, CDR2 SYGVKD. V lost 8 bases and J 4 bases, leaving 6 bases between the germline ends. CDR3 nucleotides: TGTGCCATCCGGGGGTACAATGAGCAGTTCTTC. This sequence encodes CAIRGYNEQFF.

The DNA of the CDR3 is TGTGCCAGCAGTGAGGGGGCTTGGGGCAATCAGCCCCAGCATTTT. This encodes CASSEGAWGNQPQHF. The J gene is TRBJ1-5, the V gene TRBV6-1, with D possibly matching TRBD1 (6 bases). This CDR3 is 15 amino acids long. Germline V gives CDR1 MNHNS, CDR2 SASEGT. The V and J ends lost 3 bases and 2 bases respectively, with 11 bases between them.

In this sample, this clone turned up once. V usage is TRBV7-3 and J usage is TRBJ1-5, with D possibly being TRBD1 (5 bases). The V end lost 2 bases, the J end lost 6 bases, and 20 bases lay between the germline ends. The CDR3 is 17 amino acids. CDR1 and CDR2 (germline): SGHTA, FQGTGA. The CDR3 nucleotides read TGTGCCAGCAGCTTATCAGCGCGGGGGTTCTCAGGTCAGCCCCAGCATTTT. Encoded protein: CASSLSARGFSGQPQHF.

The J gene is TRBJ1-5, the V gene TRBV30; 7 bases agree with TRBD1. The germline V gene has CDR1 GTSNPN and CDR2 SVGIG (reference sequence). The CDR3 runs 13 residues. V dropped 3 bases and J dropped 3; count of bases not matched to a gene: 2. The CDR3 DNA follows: TGTGCCTGGAGGGGACAGAACAATCAGCCCCAGCATTTT. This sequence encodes CAWRGQNNQPQHF.

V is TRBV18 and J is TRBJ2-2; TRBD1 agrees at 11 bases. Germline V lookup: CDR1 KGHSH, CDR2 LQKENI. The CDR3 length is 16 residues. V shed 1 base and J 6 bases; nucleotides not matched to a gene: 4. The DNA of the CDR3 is TGTGCCAGCTCACCACAGCCGGGACAGGGGGCCGGGGAGCTGTTTTTT. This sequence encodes CASSPQPGQGAGELFF.

DNA for the CDR3: TGTGCCAGCAGCTTAAGCCCTGCCATTCTGTCTAGCACAGATACGCAGTATTTT. It encodes CASSLSPAILSSTDTQYF. This sequence joins TRBV7-6 and TRBJ2-3; D gene ambiguous. The length of the CDR3 is 18 residues. Trimming pared 2 bases from V and 0 bases from J, leaving 18 bases between. Germline V CDR1 and CDR2: SGHVS, FNYEAQ.

The CDR3 coding sequence is TGCGCCAGCAGCTTGGCGCTGGGGACAGGGGGCTTCGTCCATGAGCAGTTCTTC. It codes for CASSLALGTGGFVHEQFF. The V gene is TRBV5-1, the J gene TRBJ2-1; TRBD1 matches at 12 bases. This CDR3 is built from 18 residues. The germline CDR1 and CDR2 sequences are SGHRS and YFSETQ. V was clipped by 0 bases and J by 8 bases; unmatched bases: 12. Using reference TRBV5-1 and TRBJ2-1 for the parts outside the CDR3, the full variable domain is KAGVTQTPRYLIKTRGQQVTLSCSPISGHRSVSWYQQTPGQGLQFLFEYFSETQRNKGNFPGRFSGRQFSNSRSEMNVSTLELGDSALYLCASSLALGTGGFVHEQFFGPGTRLTVL.

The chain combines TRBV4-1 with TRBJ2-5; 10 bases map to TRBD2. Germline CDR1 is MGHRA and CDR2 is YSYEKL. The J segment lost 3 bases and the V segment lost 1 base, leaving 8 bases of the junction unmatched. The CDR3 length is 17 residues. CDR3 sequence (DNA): TGCGCCAGCAGCCAAGGGGCCCCTAGCGGGGGTAAAGAGACCCAGTACTTC. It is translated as CASSQGAPSGGKETQYF.

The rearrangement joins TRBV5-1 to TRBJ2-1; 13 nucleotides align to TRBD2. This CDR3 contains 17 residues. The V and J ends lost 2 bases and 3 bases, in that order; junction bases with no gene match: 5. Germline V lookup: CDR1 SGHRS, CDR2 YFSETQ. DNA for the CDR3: TGCGCCAGCAGCTTAAGTTGGACTAGCGGGGGCTACAATGAGCAGTTCTTC. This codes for CASSLSWTSGGYNEQFF.

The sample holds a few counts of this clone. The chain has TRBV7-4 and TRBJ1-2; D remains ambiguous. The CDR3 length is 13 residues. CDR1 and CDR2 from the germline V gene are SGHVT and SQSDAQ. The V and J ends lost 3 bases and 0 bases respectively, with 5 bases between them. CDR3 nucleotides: TGTGCCAGCAGCTTTTTGGCTAACTATGGCTACACCTTC. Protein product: CASSFLANYGYTF.

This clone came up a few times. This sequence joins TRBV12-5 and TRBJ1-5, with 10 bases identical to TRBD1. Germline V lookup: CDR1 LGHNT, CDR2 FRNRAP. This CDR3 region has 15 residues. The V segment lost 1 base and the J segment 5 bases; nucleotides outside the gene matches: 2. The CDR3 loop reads CASGLGQGAHQPQHF. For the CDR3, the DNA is TGTGCTAGTGGTTTGGGACAGGGGGCTCATCAGCCCCAGCATTTT.

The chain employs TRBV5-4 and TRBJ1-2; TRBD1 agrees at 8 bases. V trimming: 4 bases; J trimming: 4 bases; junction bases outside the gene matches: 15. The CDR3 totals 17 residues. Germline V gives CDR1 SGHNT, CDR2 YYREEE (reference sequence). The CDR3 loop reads CASSLGQGGFAVYGYTF. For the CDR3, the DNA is TGTGCCAGCAGCCTCGGACAGGGCGGTTTCGCAGTCTATGGCTACACCTTC. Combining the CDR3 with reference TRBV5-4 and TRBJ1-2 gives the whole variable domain ETGVTQSPTHLIKTRGQQVTLRCSSQSGHNTVSWYQQALGQGPQFIFQYYREEENGRGNFPPRFSGLQFPNYSSELNVNALELDDSALYLCASSLGQGGFAVYGYTFGSGTRLTVV.

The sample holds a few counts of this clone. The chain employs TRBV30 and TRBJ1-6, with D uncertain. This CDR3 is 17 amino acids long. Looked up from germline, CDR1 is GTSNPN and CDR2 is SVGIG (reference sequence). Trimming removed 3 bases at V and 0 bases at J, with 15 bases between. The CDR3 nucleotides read TGTGCCTGGAGCACAAGACCGGTGGGCTCCTATAATTCACCCCTCCACTTT. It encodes CAWSTRPVGSYNSPLHF. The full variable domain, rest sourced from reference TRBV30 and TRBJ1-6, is SQTIHQWPATLVQPVGSPLSLECTVEGTSNPNLYWYRQAAGRGLQLLFYSVGIGQISSEVPQNLSASRPQDRQFILSSKKLLLSDSGFYLCAWSTRPVGSYNSPLHFGNGTRLTVT.

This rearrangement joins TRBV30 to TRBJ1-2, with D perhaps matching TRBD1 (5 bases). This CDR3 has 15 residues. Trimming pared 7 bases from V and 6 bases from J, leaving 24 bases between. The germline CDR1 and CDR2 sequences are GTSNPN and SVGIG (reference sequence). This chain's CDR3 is CAFATAPKRSNGYTF. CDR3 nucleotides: TGTGCCTTTGCGACAGCACCCAAAAGATCAAATGGCTACACCTTC.